Each of the 5 T cell receptor beta chains below was sequenced from the same sample in a study of T cell responses to AZD1222 COVID-19 vaccine. Libraries were prepared by immunoSEQ multiplex PCR; TCRdb keeps only in-frame clonotypes and omits some of them. The sample yields around 110,000 clones, just over 85% seen once. The starting material was peripheral blood, obtained on day 0 of AZD1222 vaccination. The receptors originated from an adult in good health.

CDR3: CASRRGPNYGYTF. The CDR3 DNA reads as TGTGCCAGTAGGAGGGGTCCTAACTATGGCTACACCTTC. The rearrangement joins TRBV28 to TRBJ1-2; maybe TRBD1 (5 bases). The CDR3 is 13 residues long. V dropped 9 bases and J dropped 0 bases, with 11 bases sitting between them. Germline V gene sequence: CDR1 MDHEN, CDR2 SYDVKM.

The J gene is TRBJ2-3, the V gene TRBV5-1; D not resolved. CDR1 is SGHRS, CDR2 YFSETQ, per germline. The CDR3 has 14 residues. V gave up 5 bases and J gave up 2 bases, with 12 bases separating them. CDR3 sequence: CASSKESFTDTQYF. CDR3 coding DNA: TGCGCCAGCAGTAAGGAGTCGTTCACAGATACGCAGTATTTT.

This rearrangement joins TRBV4-1 to TRBJ2-1; TRBD2 matches 8 bases. Germline lookup yields CDR1 MGHRA and CDR2 YSYEKL. CDR3 size: 18 residues. After removal of 3 bases from V and 1 base from J, the junction contained 11 bases not matched to a gene. Here the CDR3 DNA reads TGCGCCAGCAGCCAGATTGAGTGGCGGGGGGCGTCCTACAATGAGCAGTTCTTC. It yields the protein CASSQIEWRGASYNEQFF.

This clone was seen only a few times. V gene TRBV5-4 combines with J gene TRBJ1-4, with TRBD1 matching over 7 bases. Germline CDR1 and CDR2: SGHNT and YYREEE (reference sequence). The CDR3 extends over 15 amino acids. V gave up 4 bases and J gave up 5 bases; unmatched junction bases: 8. DNA of the CDR3: TGTGCCAGCAGCGAGAACAGGGGTCTAAATGAAAAACTGTTTTTT. This translates into CASSENRGLNEKLFF.

The V and J genes are TRBV18 and TRBJ1-2, with 7 bases fitting TRBD1. V dropped 0 bases and J dropped 4; count of bases not matched to a gene: 5. CDR1 and CDR2 from the germline V gene are KGHSH and LQKENI. This CDR3 has 15 amino acids. The CDR3 DNA reads as TGTGCCAGCTCACCACCGCGGGACAGTGCCTATGGCTACACCTTC. Amino acids: CASSPPRDSAYGYTF. The complete variable domain, with remaining parts taken from reference TRBV18 and TRBJ1-2, reads NAGVMQNPRHLVRRRGQEARLRCSPMKGHSHVYWYRQLPEEGLKFMVYLQKENIIDESGMPKERFSAEFPKEGPSILRIQQVVRGDSAAYFCASSPPRDSAYGYTFGSGTRLTVV.